This T cell receptor beta chain was documented in a study of blood T cell repertoires in COVID-19. Across the study: Acute and convalescent COVID-19 samples came from the United States, Italy and Spain. In each case, the material was cDNA or gDNA derived from T cells, B-cell-depleted T cells, or PBMCs.

TCRdb's copy holds only in-frame clones and misses some; the assay was immunoSEQ multiplex PCR. The repertoire consists of fewer than 500,000 clones, with around 91% occurring once and the leading ten covering 1% to 1.3%. Self-reported history from a screening survey and questionnaire set each donor's cohort. Recovered status applied to Cohort 3 donors who had two consecutive negative PCRs. It also applied to those with clearance or with symptom resolution. This clonotype was sampled from a man aged 30-40 years who had recovered from COVID-19. Specimen: PBMCs or T cells enriched from blood (not recorded which).

CDR3 loop: CASSLTGSYGYTF. In DNA form, the CDR3 reads TGTGCCAGCAGCCTAACGGGAAGCTATGGCTACACCTTC. The chain couples TRBV9 to TRBJ1-2; D remains unclear. Trimming cost V 4 bases and J 4 bases, with 11 bases left between them. The CDR3 extends over 13 amino acids. CDR1 and CDR2 (germline): SGDLS, YYNGEE.